These 18 T cell receptor beta chains were sequenced from one sample in a study of OX40 agonist ivuxolimab in advanced cancers. The assay was immunoSEQ multiplex PCR, and TCRdb's table has in-frame clones only and misses some. The repertoire holds roughly 70,000 clones, with 80% to 90% as singletons. The material sequenced was CD4+ or CD8+ T cells sorted from blood, taken in a trial of the OX40 agonist ivuxolimab. All receptors derive from an adult with an advanced solid tumor such as melanoma, head and neck, liver or kidney cancer.

J is TRBJ2-3 and V is TRBV27; D is ambiguous. Germline CDR1 MNHEY, CDR2 SMNVEV (reference sequence). CDR3 length equals 16 residues. Trimming took 2 bases from V and 3 from J, leaving 15 bases between them. The CDR3 here is CASSLKPASLTDTQYF. The CDR3 bases are TGTGCCAGCAGTTTAAAGCCAGCTAGTTTGACAGATACGCAGTATTTT.

The V and J genes are TRBV29-1 and TRBJ2-1; 9 bases map to TRBD2. The CDR3 runs to 14 residues. Germline V CDR1 and CDR2: SQVTM, ANQGSEA. The CDR3: CNVLETSGYNEQFF. Written as DNA, the CDR3 is TGCAACGTCCTCGAGACTAGCGGTTACAATGAGCAGTTCTTC.

V is TRBV15 and J is TRBJ2-5; a weak D match, TRBD1 (5 bases). The ends were cut back, 5 bases at V and 5 bases at J, with 9 bases in the middle. The CDR3 runs to 12 residues. CDR1 and CDR2 from the germline V gene are LNHNV and YYDKDF (reference sequence). DNA of the CDR3: TGTGCCACCAGCCAGGGCCCCGAGACCCAGTACTTC. It yields the protein CATSQGPETQYF.

The chain has TRBV5-4 and TRBJ2-7; the match to TRBD1 covers 9 bases. Germline V gene lookup returns CDR1 SGHNT and CDR2 YYREEE (reference sequence). Trimming took 3 bases from V and 3 from J; bases not matched to a gene: 7. The CDR3 is 15 amino acids. For the CDR3, the DNA is TGTGCCAGCAGCTCCACAGGGGGCGGTTACTACGAGCAGTACTTC. It encodes CASSSTGGGYYEQYF.

J is TRBJ2-3 and V is TRBV5-1, with TRBD2 as a possible D gene (6 bases). The V and J ends lost 4 bases and 3 bases respectively, with 12 bases between them. Germline CDR1 is SGHRS and CDR2 is YFSETQ. This CDR3 region has 14 residues. The CDR3 nucleotides read TGCGCCAGCAGCCCAGGACTACCAACAGATACGCAGTATTTT. Its protein is CASSPGLPTDTQYF.

The rearrangement joins TRBV30 to TRBJ1-2, with D hard to call. The CDR3 length is 11 residues. Germline V gene data show CDR1 as GTSNPN and CDR2 as SVGIG (reference sequence). The ends were cut back, 3 bases at V and 1 base at J, with 3 bases in the middle. The CDR3 reads CAWRYNYGYTF. CDR3 DNA: TGTGCCTGGAGGTATAACTATGGCTACACCTTC.

The chain employs TRBV28 and TRBJ2-7; D might be TRBD1 or TRBD2, each matching 5 bases. V dropped 4 bases and J dropped 3 bases, with 19 bases sitting between them. There are 16 residues in the CDR3. Germline V gene data show CDR1 as MDHEN and CDR2 as SYDVKM. CDR3 region: CASSWNSLRDLYEQYF. The CDR3 coding sequence is TGTGCCAGCAGTTGGAACAGTCTCAGGGACCTCTACGAGCAGTACTTC.

This clone was counted a single time. This chain uses TRBV9 with TRBJ2-2, with 14 positions matching TRBD2. The CDR3 is 16 amino acids. With V trimmed by 0 bases and J by 7 bases, 2 bases remained unmatched. Per germline, CDR1 SGDLS and CDR2 YYNGEE. Written as DNA, the CDR3 is TGTGCCAGCAGCGTAGAGGGACTAGCGGGAGTCGGGGAGCTGTTTTTT. Its protein is CASSVEGLAGVGELFF.

This chain joins TRBV2 and TRBJ1-3; D uncertain. Trimming left V 4 bases short and J 0 bases short, with 7 bases between. This CDR3 region has 14 residues. Germline assignment: CDR1 SNHLY and CDR2 FYNNEI. CDR3 sequence: CASSGGSSGNTIYF. The CDR3, as DNA: TGTGCCAGCAGTGGGGGAAGCTCTGGAAACACCATATATTTT.

This chain uses TRBV7-8 with TRBJ1-3; D uncertain. The CDR3 has 15 residues. The V gene lost 1 base and the J gene lost 0 bases, with 7 bases spanning the gap. The germline V gene encodes CDR1 SGHVS and CDR2 FQNEAQ. The CDR3 protein is CASSLVFGSGNTIYF. CDR3 bases: TGTGCCAGCAGCTTAGTTTTTGGCTCTGGAAACACCATATATTTT. Filled out from reference TRBV7-8 and TRBJ1-3, the complete variable domain reads GAGVSQSPRYKVAKRGQDVALRCDPISGHVSLFWYQQALGQGPEFLTYFQNEAQLDKSGLPSDRFFAERPEGSVSTLKIQRTQQEDSAVYLCASSLVFGSGNTIYFGEGSWLTVV.

V and J are TRBV7-9 and TRBJ1-3; no clear D. CDR3 size: 15 residues. Germline loops: CDR1 SEHNR, CDR2 FQNEAQ (reference sequence). The V end was cut by 1 base, the J end by 4 bases, with 11 bases between. The CDR3, as DNA: TGTGCCAGCAGCTTAGTGACCAGGATGGGAAACACCATATATTTT. Residues: CASSLVTRMGNTIYF.

The CDR3: CASSFGGYTGELFF. The CDR3 region has the DNA TGTGCCAGCAGCTTCGGGGGGTACACCGGGGAGCTGTTTTTT. The chain recombines TRBV7-3 with TRBJ2-2; 7 nucleotides agree with TRBD2. CDR3 length: 14 amino acids. Per germline, CDR1 SGHTA and CDR2 FQGTGA. V lost 3 bases, J lost 3 bases, and 1 base stayed unmatched.

The chain is built from TRBV19 and TRBJ2-5; 10 nucleotides align to TRBD2. The germline gives CDR1 LNHDA, CDR2 SQIVND (reference sequence). CDR3 length: 16 amino acids. V trimming: 4 bases; J trimming: 2 bases; junction bases outside the gene matches: 7. The DNA of the CDR3 is TGTGCCAGTAGTAGTCATATAGCGGGGGGTCAAGAGACCCAGTACTTC. Its translation is CASSSHIAGGQETQYF.

The chain joins TRBV2 to TRBJ2-4; the match to TRBD2 covers 10 bases. Trimming at V came to 5 bases and at J to 0 bases, leaving 4 bases not matched to a gene. CDR1 and CDR2 from the germline V gene are SNHLY and FYNNEI. The CDR3 length is 16 residues. The DNA for the CDR3 is TGTGCCAGCAGTCCACTAGCGGGGCTAGCCAAAAACATTCAGTACTTC. Protein product: CASSPLAGLAKNIQYF.

This clone has only one observation. The rearrangement links TRBV6-1 to TRBJ2-7; 7 bases line up with TRBD1. Germline loops: CDR1 MNHNS, CDR2 SASEGT. The V and J ends lost 8 bases and 5 bases, in that order; junction bases with no gene match: 9. The CDR3 loop spans 13 amino acids. CDR3 coding DNA: TGTGCCAGCCGACGAACAGGGGAAGACGAGCAGTACTTC. This gives the protein CASRRTGEDEQYF.

The V call is TRBV6-5, the J call TRBJ2-5, with D perhaps assigned TRBD1 or TRBD2 (5 bases each). V shed 6 bases and J shed 0 bases, with 14 bases lying between them. CDR3 length equals 15 residues. Germline assignment: CDR1 MNHEY and CDR2 SVGAGI. CDR3 sequence reads: CASSRGSRDQETQYF. The DNA of the CDR3 is TGTGCCAGCAGCCGGGGCTCTAGAGACCAAGAGACCCAGTACTTC.

V and J are TRBV7-9 and TRBJ2-7, with a possible D match to TRBD2 (6 bases). The CDR3 contains 19 residues. The germline V and J ends were trimmed by 3 bases and 4 bases, with 28 bases remaining between them. Germline-derived CDR1 and CDR2 are SEHNR and FQNEAQ (reference sequence). The CDR3 loop reads CASSLEPGTSLGRGYEQYF. The CDR3 bases are TGTGCCAGCAGCTTGGAACCCGGGACTTCACTCGGGAGAGGGTACGAGCAGTACTTC.

This chain links TRBV7-9 with TRBJ2-1; 11 bases line up with TRBD2. Trimming removed 3 bases from V and 9 bases from J; junction bases left unmatched: 7. Germline values: CDR1 SEHNR, CDR2 FQNEAQ (reference sequence). The CDR3 contains 15 residues. CDR3 bases: TGTGCCAGCAGCTTTTTAGCGGGAGGGCCGGTTGAGCAGTTCTTC. Protein product: CASSFLAGGPVEQFF.